This T cell receptor beta chain is drawn from a study of blood T cell repertoires in COVID-19 (dated by TCRdb to the early 2020s). In the study overall: Samples from collaborators originated in the United States, Italy and Spain and spanned both the acute and convalescent phases of COVID-19. The material from the prospective study consisted of cDNA or gDNA derived from T cells, B-cell-depleted T cells, or PBMCs. Subjects who had been exposed to COVID-19, were actively infected with it, or had recovered from it provided the deeply sampled blood TCRbeta repertoires that made up the dataset. A freely available public database, intended as a resource for researchers studying the immune response to SARS-CoV-2, is where the repertoires were released. Samples came from the ongoing ImmuneRACE study (first 160 participants) plus 1,254 subjects from 6 global collaborators. The sample metadata nearly always contained a de-identified subject ID, COVID-19 status, age in years and sex. Where available, HLA class I and class II types were taken from metadata supplied by the sample provider and were not determined by assay-based typing.

The research as a whole found: How much clinical and demographic metadata was included differed by source and by participant, and the metadata was provided uncurated.

Regarding this clone: Its antigen is still unknown. No base quality values were provided; no much bigger clone lies one nucleotide off.

From the cysteine through the phenylalanine, the CDR3 covers 15 amino acids. This entry keeps only the CDR3 DNA: 45 bases, framed from base 1. CDR1 and CDR2 were assigned from the germline V gene (reference sequence) as GTSNPN and SVGIG. V and J are truncated by 3 bases and 1 base respectively, leaving an intervening sequence of 15 bases. Collaborating institutions collected whole blood in K2EDTA tubes following their own protocols. Collaborator samples were shipped for TCRbeta analysis as frozen whole blood, isolated PBMCs, or DNA extracted from either sample type. The immunoSEQ Assay, a bias-controlled multiplex PCR, was used to amplify TCRbeta CDR3 regions from genomic DNA. In the paper's pipeline: The number of nucleated cells in each sample was estimated by amplification of reference gene primers within the assay. Sequence reads were collapsed and filtered to measure the absolute abundance of every unique TCRbeta CDR3 rearrangement. Productive Simpson clonality was computed per sample as the square root of Simpson's diversity index over productive rearrangements. Drawn from immuneACCESS, this table holds only the in-frame rearrangements with V and J called that TCRdb kept. Clones are partly lost; checked studies trace under half to an unresolved V gene and leave the rest unexplained. That table gives V, J and clone size, and the DNA gave D and trimming. The sample table shows tens of thousands of clones, and about 85% are seen once. Over 10% of the sample comes from the top ten.

Sequenced: peripheral blood. Recombination joined TRBV30 with TRBJ2-5; TRBD2 could be the D gene, as 7 bases match. This receptor was obtained from a human donor in a cohort sampled during active COVID-19. For the CDR3, the sequence is CAWRRGGALQETQYF. The nucleotides are TGTGCCTGGAGGAGGGGGGGGGCCCTCCAAGAGACCCAGTACTTC.